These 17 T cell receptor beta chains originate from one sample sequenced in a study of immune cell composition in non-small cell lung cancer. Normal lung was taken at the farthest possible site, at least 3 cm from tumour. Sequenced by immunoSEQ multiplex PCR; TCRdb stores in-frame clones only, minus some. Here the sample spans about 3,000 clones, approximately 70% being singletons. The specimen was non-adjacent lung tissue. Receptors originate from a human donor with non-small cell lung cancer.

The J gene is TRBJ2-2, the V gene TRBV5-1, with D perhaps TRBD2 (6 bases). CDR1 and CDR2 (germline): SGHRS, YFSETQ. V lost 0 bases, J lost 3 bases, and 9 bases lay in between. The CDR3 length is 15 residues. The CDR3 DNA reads TGCGCCAGCAGCTTGGCAGGAGGGGACACCGGGGAGCTGTTTTTT. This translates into CASSLAGGDTGELFF.

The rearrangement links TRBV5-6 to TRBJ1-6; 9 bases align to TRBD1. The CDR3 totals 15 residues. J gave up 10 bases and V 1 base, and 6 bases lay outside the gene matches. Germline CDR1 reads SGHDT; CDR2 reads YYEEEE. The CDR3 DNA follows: TGTGCCAGCAGCTTGATACAGGGGGCAGCGTCACCCCTCCACTTT. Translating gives CASSLIQGAASPLHF.

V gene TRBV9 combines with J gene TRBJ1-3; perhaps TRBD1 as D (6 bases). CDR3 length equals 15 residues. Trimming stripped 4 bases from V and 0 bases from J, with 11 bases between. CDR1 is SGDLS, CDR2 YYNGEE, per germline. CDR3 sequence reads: CASSYRDYSGNTIYF. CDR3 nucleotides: TGTGCCAGCAGCTACAGGGACTACTCTGGAAACACCATATATTTT.

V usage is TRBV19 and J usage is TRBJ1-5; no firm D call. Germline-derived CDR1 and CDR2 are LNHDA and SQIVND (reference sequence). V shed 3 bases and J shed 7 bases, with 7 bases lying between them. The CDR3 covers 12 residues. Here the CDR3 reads CASSIGGQPQHF. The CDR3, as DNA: TGTGCCAGTAGTATTGGAGGGCAGCCCCAGCATTTT. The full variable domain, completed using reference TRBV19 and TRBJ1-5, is DGGITQSPKYLFRKEGQNVTLSCEQNLNHDAMYWYRQDPGQGLRLIYYSQIVNDFQKGDIAEGYSVSREKKESFPLTVTSAQKNPTAFYLCASSIGGQPQHFGDGTRLSIL.

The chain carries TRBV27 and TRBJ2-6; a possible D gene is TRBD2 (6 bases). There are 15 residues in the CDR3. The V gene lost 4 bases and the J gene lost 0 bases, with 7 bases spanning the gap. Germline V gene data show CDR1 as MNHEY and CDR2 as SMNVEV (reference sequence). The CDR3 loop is CASSWDSSGANVLTF. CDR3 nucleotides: TGTGCCAGCAGTTGGGACTCCTCTGGGGCCAACGTCCTGACTTTC.

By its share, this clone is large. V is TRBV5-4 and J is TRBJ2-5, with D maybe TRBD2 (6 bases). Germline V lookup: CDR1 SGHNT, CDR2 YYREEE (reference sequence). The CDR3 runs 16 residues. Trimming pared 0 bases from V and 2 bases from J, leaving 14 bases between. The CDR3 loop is CASSLGRARDQETQYF. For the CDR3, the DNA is TGTGCCAGCAGCTTGGGAAGGGCGCGGGATCAAGAGACCCAGTACTTC.

The CDR3 bases are TGTGCCAGCAGCATACCGTGCGTAGCCAAAAACATTCAGTACTTC. Translation gives CASSIPCVAKNIQYF. V gene TRBV21-1 combines with J gene TRBJ2-4; TRBD2 reflects the table's D call only, with no check against the DNA. TRBV21-1 constitutes a pseudogene. The CDR3 is made up of 15 amino acids.

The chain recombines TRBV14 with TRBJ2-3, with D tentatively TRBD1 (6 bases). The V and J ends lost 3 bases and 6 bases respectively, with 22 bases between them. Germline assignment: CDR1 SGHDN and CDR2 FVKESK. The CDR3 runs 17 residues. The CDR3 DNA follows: TGTGCCAGCAGCCAGATCCACAGGGTTGTTCGCATGGATACGCAGTATTTT. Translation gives CASSQIHRVVRMDTQYF.

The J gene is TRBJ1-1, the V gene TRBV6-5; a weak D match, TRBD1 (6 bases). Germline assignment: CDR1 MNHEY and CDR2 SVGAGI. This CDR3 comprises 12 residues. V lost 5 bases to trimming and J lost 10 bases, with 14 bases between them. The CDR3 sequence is CASSEEVGGAFF. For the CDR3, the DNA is TGTGCCAGCAGTGAAGAGGTAGGGGGAGCTTTCTTT.

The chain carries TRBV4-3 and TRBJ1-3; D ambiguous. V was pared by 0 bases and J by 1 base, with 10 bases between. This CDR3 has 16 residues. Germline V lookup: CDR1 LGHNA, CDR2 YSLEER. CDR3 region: CASSQDLLTSGNTIYF. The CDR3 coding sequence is TGCGCCAGCAGCCAAGATCTCTTAACATCTGGAAACACCATATATTTT.

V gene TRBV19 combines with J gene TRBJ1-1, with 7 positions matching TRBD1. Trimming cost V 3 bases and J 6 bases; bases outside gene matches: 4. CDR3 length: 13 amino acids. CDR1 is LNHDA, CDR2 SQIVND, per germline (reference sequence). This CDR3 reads CASSMRDSPEAFF. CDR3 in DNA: TGTGCCAGTAGTATGCGGGACAGCCCTGAAGCTTTCTTT.

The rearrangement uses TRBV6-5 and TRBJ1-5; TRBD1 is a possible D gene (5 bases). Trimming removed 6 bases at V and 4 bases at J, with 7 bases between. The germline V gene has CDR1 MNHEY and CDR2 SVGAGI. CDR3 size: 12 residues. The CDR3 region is CASREGNQPQHF. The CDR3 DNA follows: TGTGCCAGCAGGGAGGGGAATCAGCCCCAGCATTTT.

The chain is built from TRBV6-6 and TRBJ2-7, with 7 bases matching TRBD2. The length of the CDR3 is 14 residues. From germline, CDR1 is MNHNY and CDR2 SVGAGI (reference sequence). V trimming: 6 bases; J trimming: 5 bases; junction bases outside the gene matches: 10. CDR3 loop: CASSTRGFPHEQYF. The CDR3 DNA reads TGTGCCAGCAGCACGCGGGGGTTCCCCCACGAGCAGTACTTC.

CDR3 sequence: CASSLVGSEQYF. The CDR3 DNA is TGTGCCAGCAGCTTAGTGGGGAGCGAGCAGTACTTC. V and J are TRBV7-6 and TRBJ2-5; TRBD2 might be the D (5 bases). The DNA matches TRBJ2-7 better at its end, which makes the J call doubtful. The CDR3 extends over 12 amino acids. From germline, CDR1 is SGHVS and CDR2 FNYEAQ.

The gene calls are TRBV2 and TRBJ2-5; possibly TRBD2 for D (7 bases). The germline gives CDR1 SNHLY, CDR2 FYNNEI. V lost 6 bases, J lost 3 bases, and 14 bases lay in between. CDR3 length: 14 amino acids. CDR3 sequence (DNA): TGTGCCAGCAGGGGAGGGGGTAGGGAAGAGACCCAGTACTTC. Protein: CASRGGGREETQYF.

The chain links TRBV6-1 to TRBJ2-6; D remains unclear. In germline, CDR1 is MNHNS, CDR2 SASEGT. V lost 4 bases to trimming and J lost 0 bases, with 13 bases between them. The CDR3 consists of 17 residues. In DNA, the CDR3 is TGTGCCAGCAGTGCACAACCGATTCACTCTGGGGCCAACGTCCTGACTTTC. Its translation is CASSAQPIHSGANVLTF.

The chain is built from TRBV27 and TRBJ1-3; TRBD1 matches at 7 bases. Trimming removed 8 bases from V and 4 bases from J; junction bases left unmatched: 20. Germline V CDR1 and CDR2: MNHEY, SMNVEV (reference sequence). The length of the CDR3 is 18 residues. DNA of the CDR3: TGTGCCAGCGGCTACGTGACAGGGAGCCCCACGAGAGGAAACACCATATATTTT. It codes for CASGYVTGSPTRGNTIYF.